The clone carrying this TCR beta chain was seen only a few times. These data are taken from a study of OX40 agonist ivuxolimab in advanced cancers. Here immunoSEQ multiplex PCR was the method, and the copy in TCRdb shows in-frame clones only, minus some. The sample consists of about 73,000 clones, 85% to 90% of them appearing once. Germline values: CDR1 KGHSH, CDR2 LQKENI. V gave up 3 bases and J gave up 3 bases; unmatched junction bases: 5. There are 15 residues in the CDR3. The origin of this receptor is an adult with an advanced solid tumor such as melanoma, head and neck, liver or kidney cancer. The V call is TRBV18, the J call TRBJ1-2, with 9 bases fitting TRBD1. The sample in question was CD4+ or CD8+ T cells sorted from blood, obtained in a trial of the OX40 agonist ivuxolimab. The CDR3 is CASSPSTGGDYGYTF. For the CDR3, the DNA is TGTGCCAGCTCACCCTCGACAGGGGGAGACTATGGCTACACCTTC.